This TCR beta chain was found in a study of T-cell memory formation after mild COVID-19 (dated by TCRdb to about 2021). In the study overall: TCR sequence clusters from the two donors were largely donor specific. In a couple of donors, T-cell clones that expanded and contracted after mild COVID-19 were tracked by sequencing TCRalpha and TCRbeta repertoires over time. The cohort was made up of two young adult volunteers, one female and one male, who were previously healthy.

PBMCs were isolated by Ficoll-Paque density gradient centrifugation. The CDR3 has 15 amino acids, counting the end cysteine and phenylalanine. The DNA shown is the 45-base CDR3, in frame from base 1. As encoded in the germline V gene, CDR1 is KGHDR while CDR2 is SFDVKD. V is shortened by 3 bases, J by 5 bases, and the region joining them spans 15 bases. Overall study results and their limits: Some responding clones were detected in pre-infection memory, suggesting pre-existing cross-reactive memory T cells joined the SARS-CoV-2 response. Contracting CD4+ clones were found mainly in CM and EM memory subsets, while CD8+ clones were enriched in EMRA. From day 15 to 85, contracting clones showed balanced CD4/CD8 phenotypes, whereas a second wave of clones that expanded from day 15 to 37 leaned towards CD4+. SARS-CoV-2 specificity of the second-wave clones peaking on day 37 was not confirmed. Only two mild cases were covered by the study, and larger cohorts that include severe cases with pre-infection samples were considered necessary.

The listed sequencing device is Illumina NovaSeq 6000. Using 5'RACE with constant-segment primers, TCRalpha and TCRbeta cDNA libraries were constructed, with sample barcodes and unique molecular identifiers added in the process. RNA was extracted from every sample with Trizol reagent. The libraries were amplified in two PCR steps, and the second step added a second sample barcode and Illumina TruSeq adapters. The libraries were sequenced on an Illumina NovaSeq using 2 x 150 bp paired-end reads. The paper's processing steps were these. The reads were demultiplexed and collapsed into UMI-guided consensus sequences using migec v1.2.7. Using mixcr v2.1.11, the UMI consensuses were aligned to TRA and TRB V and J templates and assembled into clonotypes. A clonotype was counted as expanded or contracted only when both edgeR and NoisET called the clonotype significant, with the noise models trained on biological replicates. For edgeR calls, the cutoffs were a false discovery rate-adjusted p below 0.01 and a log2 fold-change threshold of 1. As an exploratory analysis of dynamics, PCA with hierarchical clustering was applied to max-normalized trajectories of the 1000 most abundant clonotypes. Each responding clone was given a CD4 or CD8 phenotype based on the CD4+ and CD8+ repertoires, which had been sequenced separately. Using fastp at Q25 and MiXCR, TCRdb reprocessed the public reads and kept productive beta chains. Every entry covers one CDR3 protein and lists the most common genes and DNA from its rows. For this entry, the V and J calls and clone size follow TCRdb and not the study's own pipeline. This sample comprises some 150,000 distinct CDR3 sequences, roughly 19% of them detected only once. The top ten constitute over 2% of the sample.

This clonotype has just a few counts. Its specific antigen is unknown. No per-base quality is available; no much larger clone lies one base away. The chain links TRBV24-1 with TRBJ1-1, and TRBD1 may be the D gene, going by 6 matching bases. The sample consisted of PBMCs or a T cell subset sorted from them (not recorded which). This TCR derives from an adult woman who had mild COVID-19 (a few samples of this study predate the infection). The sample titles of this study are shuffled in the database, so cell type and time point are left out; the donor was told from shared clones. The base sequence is TGTGCCACCAGTGATCCAAAGAATCAGGGGACTGAAGCTTTCTTT. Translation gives CATSDPKNQGTEAFF.